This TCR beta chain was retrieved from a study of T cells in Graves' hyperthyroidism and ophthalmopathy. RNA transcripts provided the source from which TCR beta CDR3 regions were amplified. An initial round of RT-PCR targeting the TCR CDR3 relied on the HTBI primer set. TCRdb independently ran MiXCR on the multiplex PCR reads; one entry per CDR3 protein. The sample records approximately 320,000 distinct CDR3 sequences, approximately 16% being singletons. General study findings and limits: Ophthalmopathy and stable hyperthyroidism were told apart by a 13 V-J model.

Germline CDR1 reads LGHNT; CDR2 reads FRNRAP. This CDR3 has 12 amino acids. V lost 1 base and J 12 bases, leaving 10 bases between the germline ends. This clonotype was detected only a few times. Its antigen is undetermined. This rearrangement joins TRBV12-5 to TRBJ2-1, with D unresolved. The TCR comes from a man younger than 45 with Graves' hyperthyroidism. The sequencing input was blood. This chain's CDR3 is CASGLDSSVQFF. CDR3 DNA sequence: TGTGCTAGTGGTTTGGACAGTTCAGTGCAGTTCTTC.